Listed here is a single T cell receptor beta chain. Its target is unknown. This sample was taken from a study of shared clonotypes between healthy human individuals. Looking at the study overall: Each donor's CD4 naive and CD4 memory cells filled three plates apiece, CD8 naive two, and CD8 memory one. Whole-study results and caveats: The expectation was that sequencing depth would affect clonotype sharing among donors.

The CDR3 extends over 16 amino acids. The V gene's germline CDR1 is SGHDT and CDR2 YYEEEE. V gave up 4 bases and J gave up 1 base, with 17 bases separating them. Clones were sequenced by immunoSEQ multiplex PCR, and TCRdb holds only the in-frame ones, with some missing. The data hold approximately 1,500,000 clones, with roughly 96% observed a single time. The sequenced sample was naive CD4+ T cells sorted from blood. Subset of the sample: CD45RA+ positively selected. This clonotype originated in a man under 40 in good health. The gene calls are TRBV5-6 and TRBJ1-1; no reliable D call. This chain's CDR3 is CASSIPGPTWNTEAFF. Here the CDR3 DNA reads TGTGCCAGCAGCATCCCGGGCCCTACGTGGAACACTGAAGCTTTCTTT.